A selection of T cell receptor beta chains follows, all from one sample in a study of blood T cells in healthy people across ages. TCRdb re-derived calls from the 5' RACE reads in MiXCR, one entry per CDR3 protein. The repertoire includes roughly 1.4 million distinct CDR3 sequences, 59% of them detected once, and 6.5% to 8% sits in the top ten. The material sequenced was blood. These receptors all come from a man younger than 35 in good health. Each CDR3 is given with its conserved first and last residue. D genes are given only for firm matches. Size is omitted from some rows. Given values are once, few, many or a class for expanded clones.

TRBJ1-1 | - | few | TRBV4-1 | CASSSIYGTEAFF | TGCGCCAGCAGCTCCATCTACGGGACTGAAGCTTTCTTT
TRBJ2-7 | - | - | TRBV7-2 | CASSSGAGLYEQYF | TGTGCCAGCAGCTCCGGGGCGGGACTCTACGAGCAGTACTTC
TRBJ2-3 | - | once | TRBV6-2/TRBV6-3 | CACRAPGLPIQVDTQYF | TGTGCCTGCAGAGCCCCGGGACTCCCCATTCAAGTCGATACGCAGTATTTT
TRBJ2-5 | - | - | TRBV9 | CASSERTPTQGETQYF | TGTGCCAGCAGCGAGCGGACCCCCACCCAGGGCGAGACCCAGTACTTC
TRBJ2-7 | - | - | TRBV20-1 | CSACQTGDYEQYF | TGCAGTGCTTGCCAGACGGGGGACTACGAGCAGTACTTC
TRBJ2-5 | - | few | TRBV7-2 | CASSAAGETQYF | TGTGCCAGCAGCGCGGCGGGGGAGACCCAGTACTTC
TRBJ2-5 | TRBD2 | - | TRBV2 | CASTEGLAEPKRYF | TGTGCCAGCACGGAAGGACTAGCGGAACCCAAACGGTACTTC
TRBJ2-1 | - | once | TRBV25-1 | CASSEVGGQSYNEQFF | TGTGCCAGCAGTGAAGTCGGGGGACAGTCCTACAATGAGCAGTTCTTC
TRBJ2-7 | - | few | TRBV7-9 | CASSPTVAPYEQYF | TGTGCCAGCAGCCCCACGGTGGCACCCTACGAGCAGTACTTC
TRBJ2-2 | - | - | TRBV4-2 | CASSQGPNGRGGELFF | TGTGCCAGCAGCCAGGGCCCTAATGGTCGGGGCGGGGAGCTGTTTTTT
TRBJ1-2 | - | few | TRBV12-3/TRBV12-4 | CASSSTPGTFGYTF | TGTGCCAGCAGTTCAACTCCCGGGACGTTCGGCTACACCTTC
TRBJ2-2 | - | - | TRBV5-5 | CASSLEASVNTGELFF | TGTGCCAGCAGCTTAGAGGCGTCAGTGAACACCGGGGAGCTGTTTTTT
TRBJ2-3 | TRBD1 | - | TRBV29-1 | CSGGGTGGFSTDTQYF | TGCAGCGGGGGGGGGACAGGGGGATTCAGCACAGATACGCAGTATTTT
TRBJ2-1 | - | once | TRBV6-5 | CASSYRGLGGQFF | TGTGCCAGCAGTTACAGGGGTTTGGGTGGGCAGTTCTTC
TRBJ2-1 | TRBD2 | - | TRBV28 | CASSLPSGRGYEQFF | TGTGCCAGCAGTTTACCTAGCGGGAGGGGTTATGAGCAGTTCTTC
TRBJ1-1 | - | few | TRBV29-1 | CGVEKNTEAFF | TGCGGCGTTGAGAAGAACACTGAAGCTTTCTTT
TRBJ1-4 | - | - | TRBV5-1 | CASRPGGATNEKLFF | TGCGCCAGCAGGCCCGGCGGTGCAACTAATGAAAAACTGTTTTTT
TRBJ2-3 | - | once | TRBV5-1 | CASSFMQGARDTQYF | TGCGCCAGCAGCTTTATGCAGGGAGCGCGAGATACGCAGTATTTT
TRBJ1-6 | - | - | TRBV6-5 | CASSYSGASRDSPLHF | TGTGCCAGCAGTTACTCGGGCGCCTCGCGAGATTCACCCCTCCACTTT
TRBJ2-7 | TRBD2 | - | TRBV6-2/TRBV6-3 | CASSYLGTSGLSYEQYF | TGTGCCAGCAGTTACTTGGGGACTAGCGGTCTATCCTACGAGCAGTACTTC
TRBJ1-5 | - | - | TRBV4-2 | CASSQDGIQPQHF | TGTGCCAGCAGCCAAGATGGGATTCAGCCCCAGCATTTT
TRBJ1-2 | TRBD1 | - | TRBV7-2 | CASSFRTGPYGYTF | TGTGCCAGCAGCTTCCGGACAGGGCCCTATGGCTACACCTTC
TRBJ2-1 | TRBD2 | - | TRBV3-1 | CASSQHRLAGAADEQFF | TGTGCCAGCAGCCAACATCGACTAGCGGGAGCGGCGGATGAGCAGTTCTTC
TRBJ2-1 | TRBD1 | - | TRBV7-9 | CASSTGLGQGYNEQFF | TGTGCCAGCAGCACAGGACTGGGACAGGGTTACAATGAGCAGTTCTTC
TRBJ2-7 | - | - | TRBV29-1 | CSVGSGRSYEQYF | TGCAGCGTTGGGTCGGGCAGATCCTACGAGCAGTACTTC
TRBJ2-1 | - | - | TRBV5-1 | CASSSRRGSNNEQFF | TGCGCCAGCAGCTCCCGGCGGGGCTCCAACAATGAGCAGTTCTTC
TRBJ2-3 | TRBD2 | few | TRBV29-1 | CSVIGRARDTQYF | TGCAGCGTGATCGGGAGGGCCCGGGATACGCAGTATTTT
TRBJ1-6 | - | few | TRBV3-1 | CASSPTFASSLLHF | TGTGCCAGCAGCCCTACGTTTGCAAGTTCGCTCCTCCACTTT
TRBJ1-1 | TRBD1 | - | TRBV6-5 | CASSHRTGGTEAFF | TGTGCCAGCAGTCATAGGACAGGGGGCACTGAAGCTTTCTTT
TRBJ2-4 | - | few | TRBV2 | CASSEFGAGLAKNIQYF | TGTGCCAGCAGTGAATTTGGGGCTGGTTTGGCCAAAAACATTCAGTACTTC
TRBJ1-5 | TRBD1 | - | TRBV10-3 | CAISPGTGGNQPQHF | TGTGCCATCAGTCCCGGGACAGGGGGCAATCAGCCCCAGCATTTT
TRBJ2-7 | - | few | TRBV27 | CASSPPGPYEQYF | TGTGCCAGCAGTCCGCCAGGACCCTACGAGCAGTACTTC
TRBJ2-3 | - | - | TRBV29-1 | CSGEAPVGDTQYF | TGCAGCGGTGAAGCCCCCGTAGGGGATACGCAGTATTTT
TRBJ2-1 | TRBD1 | - | TRBV5-1 | CASSLWTGGDNEQFF | TGCGCCAGCAGCCTTTGGACAGGGGGAGACAATGAGCAGTTCTTC
TRBJ2-7 | TRBD2 | - | TRBV10-2 | CATYSKGNTSGQTYEQYF | TGCGCCACCTACTCTAAGGGGAACACTAGCGGGCAAACCTACGAGCAGTACTTC
TRBJ2-7 | - | - | TRBV21-1 | CASSKFPEQYF | TGTGCCAGCAGCAAATTTCCCGAGCAGTACTTC
TRBJ2-1 | TRBD2 | - | TRBV4-1 | CASSQARLAGGPDEQFF | TGCGCCAGCAGCCAGGCCCGTCTAGCGGGAGGGCCTGATGAGCAGTTCTTC
TRBJ1-2 | - | - | TRBV4-3 | CASSQSPLNGYTF | TGCGCCAGCAGCCAATCGCCCTTGAATGGCTACACCTTC
TRBJ2-2 | TRBD1 | - | TRBV11-3 | CASSSRQGSTGELFF | TGTGCCAGCAGCTCTCGACAGGGTTCGACCGGGGAGCTGTTTTTT
TRBJ2-7 | - | once | TRBV5-1 | CASSFRDGYYEQYF | TGCGCCAGCAGCTTTAGGGACGGATACTACGAGCAGTACTTC
TRBJ2-1 | - | few | TRBV3-1 | CASSQNRVGRTYNEQFF | TGTGCCAGCAGCCAGAACCGGGTCGGGCGGACCTACAATGAGCAGTTCTTC
TRBJ1-2 | TRBD1 | - | TRBV10-3 | CAITPVGGNGYTF | TGTGCCATCACCCCTGTAGGGGGCAATGGCTACACCTTC
TRBJ2-1 | - | - | TRBV5-1 | CASSPTVGVNNEQFF | TGCGCCAGCAGCCCTACAGTCGGGGTTAACAATGAGCAGTTCTTC
TRBJ1-2 | - | - | TRBV6-5 | CASTTGYPYGYTF | TGTGCCAGCACTACAGGGTACCCTTATGGCTACACCTTC
TRBJ1-2 | TRBD1 | - | TRBV7-8 | CASSSRGGEGYGYTF | TGTGCCAGCAGCTCCAGGGGGGGGGAAGGTTATGGCTACACCTTC
TRBJ2-7 | - | - | TRBV10-3 | CAITAGQPYEQYF | TGTGCCATCACCGCGGGACAACCCTACGAGCAGTACTTC
TRBJ2-2 | - | - | TRBV28 | CASRVGTGELFF | TGTGCCAGCAGGGTGGGCACCGGGGAGCTGTTTTTT
TRBJ2-7 | TRBD2 | - | TRBV5-1 | CASSVPPGGEQYF | TGCGCCAGCAGCGTCCCCCCGGGAGGCGAGCAGTACTTC
TRBJ2-1 | - | few | TRBV6-2/TRBV6-3 | CASRTPGLYGEFF | TGTGCCAGCAGAACGCCGGGCCTCTATGGAGAGTTCTTC
TRBJ2-1 | TRBD2 | few | TRBV5-1 | CASSLAPSGRSEQFF | TGCGCCAGCAGCTTGGCCCCTAGCGGGAGAAGTGAGCAGTTCTTC
TRBJ1-2 | - | - | TRBV20-1 | CSAPPPILGTQGHYGYTF | TGCAGTGCGCCTCCTCCGATTCTGGGGACTCAGGGTCACTATGGCTACACCTTC
TRBJ2-7 | - | few | TRBV2 | CASSENKQTWDEQYF | TGTGCCAGCAGTGAGAATAAGCAGACCTGGGACGAGCAGTACTTC
TRBJ2-3 | TRBD2 | few | TRBV13 | CASSHLAGARDTQYF | TGTGCCAGCAGCCATCTAGCGGGGGCGAGGGATACGCAGTATTTT
TRBJ1-2 | - | - | TRBV15 | CATSSHNGNNYGYTF | TGTGCCACCAGCTCCCACAACGGTAACAACTATGGCTACACCTTC
TRBJ1-1 | - | few | TRBV9 | CASSITGRTEAFF | TGTGCCAGCAGCATTACAGGGAGAACTGAAGCTTTCTTT
TRBJ1-5 | - | - | TRBV12-3/TRBV12-4 | CASSFSAENQPQHF | TGTGCCAGCAGTTTCTCAGCAGAGAATCAGCCCCAGCATTTT
TRBJ2-3 | TRBD2 | - | TRBV5-6 | CASSLDVAGAPDTQYF | TGTGCCAGCAGCTTGGATGTAGCGGGGGCCCCAGATACGCAGTATTTT
TRBJ2-7 | - | - | TRBV3-1 | CASSPAGGDSSYEQYF | TGTGCCAGCAGCCCGGCGGGCGGCGATAGCTCCTACGAGCAGTACTTC
TRBJ2-1 | - | - | TRBV5-1 | CASRYRESYNEQFF | TGCGCCAGCCGTTACAGGGAGTCATACAATGAGCAGTTCTTC